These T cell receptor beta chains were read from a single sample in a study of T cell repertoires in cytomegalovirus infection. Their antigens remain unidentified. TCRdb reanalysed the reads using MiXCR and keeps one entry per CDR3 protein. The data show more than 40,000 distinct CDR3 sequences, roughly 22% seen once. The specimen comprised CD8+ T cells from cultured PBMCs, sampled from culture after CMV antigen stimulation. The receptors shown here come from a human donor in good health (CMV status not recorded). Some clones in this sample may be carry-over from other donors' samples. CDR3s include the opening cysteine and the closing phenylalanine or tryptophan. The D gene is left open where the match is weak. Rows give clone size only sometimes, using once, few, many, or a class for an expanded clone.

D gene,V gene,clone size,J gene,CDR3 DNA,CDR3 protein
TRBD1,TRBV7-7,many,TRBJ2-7,TGTGCCAGCAGCTTAGGGACAGGGGGGACGTACGAGCAGTACTTC,CASSLGTGGTYEQYF
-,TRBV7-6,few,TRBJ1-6,TGTGCCAGCAGCTCATATGGCTCACCCCTCCACTTT,CASSSYGSPLHF
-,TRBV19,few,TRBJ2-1,TGTGCCAGTAGTCCAAGAGGGGGGACAGCGAACAATGAGCAGTTCTTC,CASSPRGGTANNEQFF
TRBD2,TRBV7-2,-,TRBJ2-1,TGTGCCAGCAGCTTAGCGGCATGGGGGGGGACCGACAATGAGCAGTTCTTC,CASSLAAWGGTDNEQFF
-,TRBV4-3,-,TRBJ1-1,TGCGCCAGCAGCCAATTCATGAACACTGAAGCTTTCTTT,CASSQFMNTEAFF
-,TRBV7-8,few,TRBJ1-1,TGTGCCAGCAGCTTAGAGTTCAGTGAAGCTTTCTTT,CASSLEFSEAFF
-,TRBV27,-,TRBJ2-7,TGTGCCAGCAGTCCAACTCTTCTATCGGGATTAGCCTACGAGCAGTACTTC,CASSPTLLSGLAYEQYF
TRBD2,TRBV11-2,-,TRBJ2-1,TGTGCCAGCAGCCCGATGACTAGCGGGCTGTACAATGAGCAGTTCTTC,CASSPMTSGLYNEQFF
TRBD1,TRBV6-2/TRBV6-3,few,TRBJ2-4,TGTGCCAGCAGTTCAACAGGGGCGAGAGCCAAAAACATTCAGTACTTC,CASSSTGARAKNIQYF
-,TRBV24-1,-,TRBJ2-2,TGTGCCACCAGTGATTTTAGGGACCGGGGCGCCGGGGAGCTGTTTTTT,CATSDFRDRGAGELFF
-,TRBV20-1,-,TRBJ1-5,TGCAGTGCTAGGGGGGGGGGAGCAATCAGCCCCAGCCCCGACCAGCATTTT,CSARGGGAISPSPDQHF
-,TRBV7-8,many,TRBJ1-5,TGTGCCAGCAGCTCCAGGGATAATAGCAATCAGCCCCAGCATTTT,CASSSRDNSNQPQHF
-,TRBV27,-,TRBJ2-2,TGTGCCAGCAGTAGCGGCGTCGGCACCGGGGAGCTGTTTTTT,CASSSGVGTGELFF
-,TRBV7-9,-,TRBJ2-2,TGTGCCAGCAGTGATTCCAGGGACCTCAACACCGGGGAGCTGTTTTTT,CASSDSRDLNTGELFF
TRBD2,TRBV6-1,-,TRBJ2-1,TGTGCCAGCAGTGAGGTCTCCGTAGCGGGGGGATCCTACAATGAGCAGTTCTTC,CASSEVSVAGGSYNEQFF
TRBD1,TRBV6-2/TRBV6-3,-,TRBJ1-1,TGTGCCAGCAGTTACTCGAAAAGGGCAGGGGGCCCGAACACTGAAGCTTTCTTT,CASSYSKRAGGPNTEAFF
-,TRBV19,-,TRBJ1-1,TGTGCCAGTAGTACGACAGGGAACACTGAAGCTTTCTTT,CASSTTGNTEAFF
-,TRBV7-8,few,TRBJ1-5,TGTGCCAGCAGCCCCCTTATAGGGGATCAGCCCCAGCATTTT,CASSPLIGDQPQHF
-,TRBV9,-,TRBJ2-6,TGTGCCAGCAGCGGGGACCCCCAAAGCTCTGGGGCCAACGTCCTGACTTTC,CASSGDPQSSGANVLTF
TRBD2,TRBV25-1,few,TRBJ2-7,TGTGCCAGCAGTTACGGGACTAGTTTATACGAGCAGTACTTC,CASSYGTSLYEQYF
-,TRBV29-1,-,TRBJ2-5,TGCAGCGTTGAAGATCGGAGTAGAAGGGAGACCCAGTACTTC,CSVEDRSRRETQYF
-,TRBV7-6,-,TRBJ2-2,TGTGCCAGCAGCTTATCAGGGGGGGCAACCGGGGAGCTGTTTTTT,CASSLSGGATGELFF
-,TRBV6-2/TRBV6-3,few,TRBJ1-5,TGTGCCAGCAGTATCTCGACAGATAGCAATCAGCCCCAGCATTTT,CASSISTDSNQPQHF
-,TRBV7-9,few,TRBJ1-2,TGTGCCAGCAGCTCGGCGAGGCGGACGGGCGACTATGGCTACACCTTC,CASSSARRTGDYGYTF
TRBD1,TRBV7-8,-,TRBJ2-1,TGTGCCACGGTGGGGACAGGGGGTGGGAATGAGCAGTTCTTC,CATVGTGGGNEQFF
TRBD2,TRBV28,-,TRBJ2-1,TGTGCCAGCAGCACTCCATTCAATAGCGGGAGGGCCCTCGGCCATGAGCAGTTCTTC,CASSTPFNSGRALGHEQFF
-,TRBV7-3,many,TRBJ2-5,TGTGCCAGCAGCCCAGGAGGAGGCCGCGAGACCCAGTACTTC,CASSPGGGRETQYF
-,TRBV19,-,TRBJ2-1,TGTGCCAGTAGTGCAGGTGAGGGACCCTACAATGAGCAGTTCTTC,CASSAGEGPYNEQFF
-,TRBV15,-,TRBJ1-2,TGTGCCACCAGCAGAGACCCGGATACGGGCTACACCTTC,CATSRDPDTGYTF
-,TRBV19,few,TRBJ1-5,TGTGCCAGTAGTCCGAGCCTGGGGCAGCCCCAGCATTTT,CASSPSLGQPQHF
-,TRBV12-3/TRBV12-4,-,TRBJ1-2,TGTGCCAGCAGCCGAGGCTTGGAGGGCTACACCTTC,CASSRGLEGYTF
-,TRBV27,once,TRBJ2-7,TGTGACAGCAGTTTCGGACAGCTTTACGAGCAGTACTTC,CDSSFGQLYEQYF
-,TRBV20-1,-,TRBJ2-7,TGCAGTGCTAGAACAAACGAGATCGAGCAGTACTTC,CSARTNEIEQYF
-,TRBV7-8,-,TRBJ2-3,TGTGTCAGCAGCCAGGGGGGCAGGGGTTGGACAGATACGCAGTATTTT,CVSSQGGRGWTDTQYF
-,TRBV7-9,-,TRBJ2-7,TGTGCCAGCAGCCCGAGGGAGAACTACGAGCAGTACTTC,CASSPRENYEQYF
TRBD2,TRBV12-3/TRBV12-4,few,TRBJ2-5,TGTGCCAGCAACGTAGGACTAGCGGGGACCCAAGAGACTCAGTACTTC,CASNVGLAGTQETQYF
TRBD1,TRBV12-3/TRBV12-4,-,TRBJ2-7,TGTGCCAGCAGGCCTGGGACAGGGGCCTACGAGCAGTACTTC,CASRPGTGAYEQYF
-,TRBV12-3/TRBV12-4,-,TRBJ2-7,TGTGCCAGCAGTTTAGTAGTGGGATCCTACGAGCAGTACTTC,CASSLVVGSYEQYF
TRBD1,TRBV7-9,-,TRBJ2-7,TGTGCCAGCAGCCCGTACTTTTTGGAGGGACAGGGTCCCCCCTACGAGCAGTACTTC,CASSPYFLEGQGPPYEQYF
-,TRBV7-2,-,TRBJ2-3,TGTGCCAGCAGCCCCCGGAGACTTTGGCAGTATTTT,CASSPRRLWQYF
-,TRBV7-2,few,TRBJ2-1,TGTGCCAGCAGCCCCCCCGTCCGCTACAATGAGCAGTTCTTC,CASSPPVRYNEQFF
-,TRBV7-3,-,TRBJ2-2,TGTGCCAGCAGCTCTGTGGGCGGGGAGCTGTTTTTT,CASSSVGGELFF
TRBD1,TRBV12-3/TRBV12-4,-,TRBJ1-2,TGTGCCAGCAGGCCCCAGGACAGGGGGATTAATGGCTACACCTTC,CASRPQDRGINGYTF
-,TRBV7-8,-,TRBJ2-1,TGTGCCAGCAGCTTAAATCAAGGGATCGCCTACAATGAGCAGTTCTTC,CASSLNQGIAYNEQFF
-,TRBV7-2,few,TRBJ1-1,TGTGCCAGCAGCTCCAGGGGATACACTGAAGCTTTCTTT,CASSSRGYTEAFF
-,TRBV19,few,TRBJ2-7,TGTGCCAGTACCCCTGGAGGGTTTTTAAGCGAGCAGTACTTC,CASTPGGFLSEQYF